Each of the 20 T cell receptor beta chains below was sequenced from the same sample in a study of radiotherapy plus CTLA-4 blockade in lung cancer. Sequenced by immunoSEQ multiplex PCR; TCRdb stores in-frame clones only, minus some. The sample records roughly 58,000 clones, about 80% being singletons. This material consisted of peripheral blood, taken from a patient treated with radiotherapy plus ipilimumab. These receptors were taken from a human donor with non-small cell lung cancer whose response to radiotherapy plus ipilimumab could not be evaluated.

The V and J genes are TRBV9 and TRBJ2-2; TRBD2 matches at 10 bases. Germline CDR1 SGDLS, CDR2 YYNGEE. The CDR3 loop spans 17 amino acids. Germline trimming cut 2 bases from V and 3 bases from J; bases unmatched to any gene: 7. CDR3 in DNA: TGTGCCAGCAGCGTCCGCTCGACTAGCGGGTACACCGGGGAGCTGTTTTTT. It is translated as CASSVRSTSGYTGELFF.

The count of this clone is one. The rearrangement links TRBV5-1 to TRBJ2-7, with TRBD2 matching 8 bases. The ends lost 7 bases at V and 1 base at J; junction bases unmatched: 7. Germline V gene lookup returns CDR1 SGHRS and CDR2 YFSETQ. The CDR3 sequence is 14 residues long. The CDR3 protein is CASREGPTSYEQYF. The CDR3 DNA reads as TGCGCCAGCCGGGAGGGCCCCACTTCCTACGAGCAGTACTTC. Full variable domain (rest looked up from reference TRBV5-1 and TRBJ2-7): KAGVTQTPRYLIKTRGQQVTLSCSPISGHRSVSWYQQTPGQGLQFLFEYFSETQRNKGNFPGRFSGRQFSNSRSEMNVSTLELGDSALYLCASREGPTSYEQYFGPGTRLTVT.

The genes are TRBV5-1 and TRBJ1-1, with D hard to call. The germline CDR1 and CDR2 sequences are SGHRS and YFSETQ. V lost 0 bases and J 1 base, leaving 7 bases between the germline ends. The CDR3 sequence is 14 residues long. The CDR3 reads CASSLGYTNTEAFF. The CDR3 coding sequence is TGCGCCAGCAGCTTGGGGTACACGAACACTGAAGCTTTCTTT.

This chain links TRBV5-1 with TRBJ2-3, with 9 bases aligning to TRBD1. V shed 3 bases, J shed 6 bases, and the junction held 5 bases outside the gene matches. Germline CDR1 and CDR2: SGHRS and YFSETQ. This CDR3 region has 14 residues. CDR3 bases: TGCGCCAGCAGCTATGGACAGGGGCGGGATACGCAGTATTTT. Its translation: CASSYGQGRDTQYF. The entire variable domain, with the rest obtained from reference TRBV5-1 and TRBJ2-3, is as follows: KAGVTQTPRYLIKTRGQQVTLSCSPISGHRSVSWYQQTPGQGLQFLFEYFSETQRNKGNFPGRFSGRQFSNSRSEMNVSTLELGDSALYLCASSYGQGRDTQYFGPGTRLTVL.

This clone was found once. The chain employs TRBV28 and TRBJ2-7, with 16 bases that match TRBD2. This CDR3 is 18 amino acids long. Germline-derived CDR1 and CDR2 are MDHEN and SYDVKM. With 6 bases clipped from V and 5 bases from J, the junction kept 13 bases outside the gene matches. DNA for the CDR3: TGTGCCAGCAGGGCCCCCGGGACTAGCGGGAGGGAGGGTAACGAGCAGTACTTC. Amino acids: CASRAPGTSGREGNEQYF. Full variable domain (rest looked up from reference TRBV28 and TRBJ2-7): DVKVTQSSRYLVKRTGEKVFLECVQDMDHENMFWYRQDPGLGLRLIYFSYDVKMKEKGDIPEGYSVSREKKERFSLILESASTNQTSMYLCASRAPGTSGREGNEQYFGPGTRLTVT.

The chain links TRBV7-2 to TRBJ1-1; D is unresolved. CDR3 length equals 15 residues. Germline V gene sequence: CDR1 SGHTA, CDR2 FQGNSA. The V gene lost 3 bases and the J gene lost 0 bases, with 11 bases spanning the gap. The CDR3 region is CASSFGIDMNTEAFF. CDR3 bases: TGTGCCAGCAGCTTTGGTATAGACATGAACACTGAAGCTTTCTTT.

The chain joins TRBV9 to TRBJ1-1; D is perhaps TRBD1 (6 bases). This CDR3 is 13 amino acids long. Germline assignment: CDR1 SGDLS and CDR2 YYNGEE. The V gene lost 3 bases and the J gene lost 6 bases, with 12 bases spanning the gap. CDR3 in amino acids: CASSGGRGAEAFF. The CDR3 nucleotides read TGTGCCAGCAGCGGGGGCAGGGGAGCTGAAGCTTTCTTT.

V and J are TRBV5-5 and TRBJ2-7; 9 nucleotides agree with TRBD1. There are 14 residues in the CDR3. Germline assignment: CDR1 SGHKS and CDR2 YYEKEE (reference sequence). With 3 bases clipped from V and 4 bases from J, the junction kept 5 bases outside the gene matches. The CDR3 here is CASSWGQGNYEQYF. CDR3 nucleotides: TGTGCCAGCAGCTGGGGACAGGGAAATTACGAGCAGTACTTC.

V is TRBV28 and J is TRBJ2-7; 10 bases line up with TRBD1. The V and J ends lost 4 bases and 4 bases, in that order; junction bases with no gene match: 1. Germline values: CDR1 MDHEN, CDR2 SYDVKM. The CDR3 contains 13 residues. This chain's CDR3 is CASSWTGGYEQYF. CDR3 sequence (DNA): TGTGCCAGCAGTTGGACAGGGGGATACGAGCAGTACTTC.

The V gene is TRBV14, the J gene TRBJ1-1, with D maybe TRBD1 (5 bases). V lost 0 bases to trimming and J lost 4 bases, with 15 bases between them. Germline CDR1 reads SGHDN; CDR2 reads FVKESK. CDR3 length equals 16 residues. The CDR3 is CASSQEGAGIGTEAFF. The DNA of the CDR3 is TGTGCCAGCAGCCAAGAAGGGGCAGGGATAGGCACTGAAGCTTTCTTT.

The chain recombines TRBV7-2 with TRBJ2-2, with 8 bases matching TRBD2. Germline V gene data show CDR1 as SGHTA and CDR2 as FQGNSA. Trimming took 4 bases from V and 3 from J; bases not matched to a gene: 4. The CDR3 is 15 amino acids. Here the CDR3 reads CASSSQAGDTGELFF. CDR3 DNA sequence: TGTGCCAGCAGCTCCCAAGCGGGAGACACCGGGGAGCTGTTTTTT.

The V call is TRBV7-2, the J call TRBJ2-3; 7 positions agree with TRBD2. Trimming took 2 bases from V and 9 from J; bases not matched to a gene: 11. The CDR3 length is 15 residues. Looked up from germline, CDR1 is SGHTA and CDR2 is FQGNSA. This chain's CDR3 is CASSLSEGGWDTQYF. The CDR3 DNA sequence: TGTGCCAGCAGCTTATCCGAGGGAGGGTGGGACACGCAGTATTTT.

The chain recombines TRBV5-3 with TRBJ2-4; 7 positions match TRBD1. TRBV5-3 is labeled an ORF, and its function is uncertain. With V trimmed by 1 base and J by 0 bases, 7 bases remained unmatched. The CDR3 totals 17 residues. The chain's CDR3 is CARSLWGTELAKNIQYF. In DNA form, the CDR3 reads TGTGCCAGAAGCTTGTGGGGGACAGAGTTAGCCAAAAACATTCAGTACTTC.

The genes are TRBV5-1 and TRBJ2-3, with 9 bases matching TRBD2. Germline values: CDR1 SGHRS, CDR2 YFSETQ. The junction had 11 bases not matched to a gene; V was cut back by 4 bases and J by 5 bases. The CDR3 has 16 amino acids. CDR3 region: CASSLRSSGGRDTQYF. In nucleotides, the CDR3 is TGCGCCAGCAGCCTTAGGAGTAGCGGGGGCCGAGATACGCAGTATTTT.

CDR3 DNA sequence: TGCGCCAGCAGCTTGGCCGGGGGGGAGGTGCGGGAGCAGTACTTC. Its protein product is CASSLAGGEVREQYF. This rearrangement joins TRBV5-1 to TRBJ2-7; the match to TRBD2 covers 8 bases. The CDR3 totals 15 residues. Germline trimming cut 0 bases from V and 7 bases from J; bases unmatched to any gene: 9. Germline V lookup: CDR1 SGHRS, CDR2 YFSETQ.

In nucleotides, the CDR3 is TGTGCCTGGAGCCGCACAGCCCTTTACGAGCAGTACTTC. Amino acid sequence: CAWSRTALYEQYF. The chain joins TRBV30 to TRBJ2-7, with D hard to call. The CDR3 totals 13 residues. Germline CDR1 GTSNPN, CDR2 SVGIG (reference sequence). The ends were cut back, 3 bases at V and 4 bases at J, with 13 bases in the middle. Complete variable domain (other parts from reference TRBV30 and TRBJ2-7): SQTIHQWPATLVQPVGSPLSLECTVEGTSNPNLYWYRQAAGRGLQLLFYSVGIGQISSEVPQNLSASRPQDRQFILSSKKLLLSDSGFYLCAWSRTALYEQYFGPGTRLTVT.

The chain couples TRBV28 to TRBJ2-7; 8 positions match TRBD2. Germline V gene sequence: CDR1 MDHEN, CDR2 SYDVKM. The CDR3 sequence is 16 residues long. The junction had 7 bases not matched to a gene; V was cut back by 3 bases and J by 0 bases. In nucleotides, the CDR3 is TGTGCCAGCAGTTTGAAGCGGGAGACCTTCTCCTACGAGCAGTACTTC. Residues: CASSLKRETFSYEQYF.

The J gene is TRBJ1-2, the V gene TRBV7-9; 8 bases are a match to TRBD1. The CDR3 runs 14 residues. Germline-derived CDR1 and CDR2 are SEHNR and FQNEAQ (reference sequence). J gave up 5 bases and V 7 bases, and 9 bases lay outside the gene matches. The CDR3 is CASTYQGARYGYTF. CDR3 in DNA: TGTGCCAGCACCTACCAGGGGGCGCGGTATGGCTACACCTTC.

The chain employs TRBV5-1 and TRBJ2-7; D might be TRBD2 (5 bases). Germline CDR1 SGHRS, CDR2 YFSETQ. V gave up 1 base and J gave up 5 bases, with 7 bases separating them. The CDR3 is 12 residues long. CDR3 loop: CASSLTGDEQYF. CDR3 sequence (DNA): TGCGCCAGCAGCTTGACCGGGGACGAGCAGTACTTC.

In this sample, this clone turned up a few times. J is TRBJ1-2 and V is TRBV5-4, with D tentatively TRBD1 (6 bases). The CDR3 consists of 14 residues. Germline loops: CDR1 SGHNT, CDR2 YYREEE (reference sequence). With 0 bases removed from V and 5 bases from J, the gap between germline ends came to 11 bases. The CDR3 DNA follows: TGTGCCAGCAGCTTGGACAGGGCTAGGTATGGCTACACCTTC. Translated: CASSLDRARYGYTF.